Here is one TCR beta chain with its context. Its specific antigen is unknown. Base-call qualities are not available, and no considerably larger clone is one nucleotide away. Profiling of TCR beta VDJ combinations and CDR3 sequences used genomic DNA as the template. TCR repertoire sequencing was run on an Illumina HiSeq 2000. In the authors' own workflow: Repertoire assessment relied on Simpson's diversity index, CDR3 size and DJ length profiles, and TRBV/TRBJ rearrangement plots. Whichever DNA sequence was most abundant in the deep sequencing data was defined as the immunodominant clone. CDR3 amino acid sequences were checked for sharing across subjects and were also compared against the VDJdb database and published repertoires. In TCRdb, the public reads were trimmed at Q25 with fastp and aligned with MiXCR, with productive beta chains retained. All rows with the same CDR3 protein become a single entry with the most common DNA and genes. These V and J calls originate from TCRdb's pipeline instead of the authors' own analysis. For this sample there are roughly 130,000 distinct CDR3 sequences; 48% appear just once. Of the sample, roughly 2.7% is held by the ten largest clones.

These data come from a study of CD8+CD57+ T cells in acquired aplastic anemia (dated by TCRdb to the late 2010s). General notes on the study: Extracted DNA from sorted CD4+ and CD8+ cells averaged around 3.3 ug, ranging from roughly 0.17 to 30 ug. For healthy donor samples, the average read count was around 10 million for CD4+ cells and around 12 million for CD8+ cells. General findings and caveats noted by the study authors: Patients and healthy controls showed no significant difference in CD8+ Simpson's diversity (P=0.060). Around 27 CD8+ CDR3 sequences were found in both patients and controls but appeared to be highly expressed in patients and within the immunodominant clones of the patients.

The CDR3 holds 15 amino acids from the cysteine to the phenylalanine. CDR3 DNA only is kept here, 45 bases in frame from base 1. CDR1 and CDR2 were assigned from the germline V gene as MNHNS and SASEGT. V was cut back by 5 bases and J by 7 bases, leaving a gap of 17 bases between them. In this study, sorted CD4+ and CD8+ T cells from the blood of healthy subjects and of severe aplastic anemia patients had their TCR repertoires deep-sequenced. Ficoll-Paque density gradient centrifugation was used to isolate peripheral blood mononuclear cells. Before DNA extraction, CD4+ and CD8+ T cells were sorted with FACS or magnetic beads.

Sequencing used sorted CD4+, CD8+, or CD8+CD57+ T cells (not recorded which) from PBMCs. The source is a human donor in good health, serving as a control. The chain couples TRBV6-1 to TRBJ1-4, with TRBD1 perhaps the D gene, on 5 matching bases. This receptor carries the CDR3 CASSQQAGTLEKLFF. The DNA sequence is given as TGTGCCAGCAGTCAACAGGCAGGCACCCTTGAAAAACTGTTTTTT.